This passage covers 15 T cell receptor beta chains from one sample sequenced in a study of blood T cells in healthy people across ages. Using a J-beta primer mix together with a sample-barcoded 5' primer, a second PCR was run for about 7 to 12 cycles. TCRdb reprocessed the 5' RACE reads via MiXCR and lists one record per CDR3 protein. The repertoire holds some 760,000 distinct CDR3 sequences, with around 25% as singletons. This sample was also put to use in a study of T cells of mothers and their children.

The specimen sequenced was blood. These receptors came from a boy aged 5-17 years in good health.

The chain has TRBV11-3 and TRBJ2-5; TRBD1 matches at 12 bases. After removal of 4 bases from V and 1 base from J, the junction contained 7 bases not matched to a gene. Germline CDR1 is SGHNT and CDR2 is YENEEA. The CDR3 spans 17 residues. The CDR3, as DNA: TGTGCCAGCAGCTCCAGCTGGGACAGGGGGCGCCAAGAGACCCAGTACTTC. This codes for CASSSSWDRGRQETQYF.

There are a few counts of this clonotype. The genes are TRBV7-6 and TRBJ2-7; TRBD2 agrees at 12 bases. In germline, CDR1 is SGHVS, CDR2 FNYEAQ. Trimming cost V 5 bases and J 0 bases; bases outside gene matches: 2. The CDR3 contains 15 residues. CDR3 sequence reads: CASSTSGGISYEQYF. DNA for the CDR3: TGTGCCAGCAGCACTAGCGGGGGGATCTCCTACGAGCAGTACTTC.

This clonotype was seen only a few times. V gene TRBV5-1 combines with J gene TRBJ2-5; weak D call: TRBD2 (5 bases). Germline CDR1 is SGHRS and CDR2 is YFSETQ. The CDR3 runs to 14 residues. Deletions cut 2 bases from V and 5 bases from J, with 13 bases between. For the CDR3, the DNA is TGCGCCAGCAGCTTATCGGGGAATGGGGAGACCCAGTACTTC. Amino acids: CASSLSGNGETQYF.

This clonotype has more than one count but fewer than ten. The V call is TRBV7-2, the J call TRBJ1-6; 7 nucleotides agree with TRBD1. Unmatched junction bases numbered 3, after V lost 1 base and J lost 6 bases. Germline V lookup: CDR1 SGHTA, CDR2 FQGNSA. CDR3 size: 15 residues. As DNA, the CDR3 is TGTGCCAGCAGCTTAGAAGGGGGCATTAATTCACCCCTCCACTTT. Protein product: CASSLEGGINSPLHF.

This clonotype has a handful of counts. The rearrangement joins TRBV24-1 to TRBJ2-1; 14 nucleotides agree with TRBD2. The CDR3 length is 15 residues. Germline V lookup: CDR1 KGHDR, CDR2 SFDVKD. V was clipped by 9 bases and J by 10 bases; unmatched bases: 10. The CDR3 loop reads CATGPGLAGASEQFF. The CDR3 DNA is TGTGCCACCGGACCGGGACTAGCGGGAGCGAGCGAGCAGTTCTTC.

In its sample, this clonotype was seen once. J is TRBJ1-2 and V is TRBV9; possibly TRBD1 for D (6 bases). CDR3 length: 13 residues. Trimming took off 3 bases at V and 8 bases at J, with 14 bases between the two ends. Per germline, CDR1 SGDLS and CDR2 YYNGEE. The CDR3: CASSGPGAFGYTF. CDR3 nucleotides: TGTGCCAGCAGCGGACCGGGGGCCTTCGGCTACACCTTC.

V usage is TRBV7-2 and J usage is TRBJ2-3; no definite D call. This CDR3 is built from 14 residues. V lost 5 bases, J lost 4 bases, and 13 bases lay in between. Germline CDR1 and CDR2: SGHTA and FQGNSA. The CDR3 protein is CASSILERSDTQYF. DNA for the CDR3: TGTGCCAGCAGCATCCTGGAGCGATCAGATACGCAGTATTTT.

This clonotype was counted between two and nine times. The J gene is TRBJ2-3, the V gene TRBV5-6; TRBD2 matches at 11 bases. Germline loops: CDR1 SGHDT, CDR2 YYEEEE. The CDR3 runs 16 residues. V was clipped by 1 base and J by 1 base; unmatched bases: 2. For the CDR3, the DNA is TGTGCCAGCAGCTTGACGACTAGCGGGGGCACAGATACGCAGTATTTT. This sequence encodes CASSLTTSGGTDTQYF.

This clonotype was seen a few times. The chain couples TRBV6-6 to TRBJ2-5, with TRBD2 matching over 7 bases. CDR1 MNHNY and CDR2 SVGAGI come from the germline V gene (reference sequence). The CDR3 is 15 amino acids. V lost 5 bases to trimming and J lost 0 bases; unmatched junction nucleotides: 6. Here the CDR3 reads CASSHGAGHQETQYF. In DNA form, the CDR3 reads TGTGCCAGCAGTCACGGAGCGGGGCACCAAGAGACCCAGTACTTC.

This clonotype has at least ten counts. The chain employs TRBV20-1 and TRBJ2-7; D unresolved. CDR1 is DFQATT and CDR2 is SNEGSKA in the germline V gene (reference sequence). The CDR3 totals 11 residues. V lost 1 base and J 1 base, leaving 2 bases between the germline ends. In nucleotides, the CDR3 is TGCAGTGCTAGAGGTTCCTACGAGCAGTACTTC. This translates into CSARGSYEQYF.

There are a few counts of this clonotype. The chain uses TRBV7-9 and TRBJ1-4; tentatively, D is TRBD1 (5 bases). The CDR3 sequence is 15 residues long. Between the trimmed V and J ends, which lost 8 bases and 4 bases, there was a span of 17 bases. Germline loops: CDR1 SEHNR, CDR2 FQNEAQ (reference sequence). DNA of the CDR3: TGTGCCAGCCCCCGCTGGGACGGCTATAATGAAAAACTGTTTTTT. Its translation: CASPRWDGYNEKLFF.

CDR3 in DNA: TGTGCCAGCAGCCAAGTTGTGGGTGAGCAGTTCTTC. It yields the protein CASSQVVGEQFF. This chain connects TRBV4-2 to TRBJ2-5; no definite D call. The DNA end favors TRBJ2-1, so the J call may be wrong. CDR1 LGHNA and CDR2 YNFKEQ come from the germline V gene. This CDR3 has 12 amino acids.

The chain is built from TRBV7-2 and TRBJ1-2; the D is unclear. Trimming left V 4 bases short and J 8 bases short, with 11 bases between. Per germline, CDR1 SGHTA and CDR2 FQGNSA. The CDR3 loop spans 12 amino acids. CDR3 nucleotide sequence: TGTGCCAGCAGCTATAGAATGAGGGGCTACACCTTC. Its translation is CASSYRMRGYTF.

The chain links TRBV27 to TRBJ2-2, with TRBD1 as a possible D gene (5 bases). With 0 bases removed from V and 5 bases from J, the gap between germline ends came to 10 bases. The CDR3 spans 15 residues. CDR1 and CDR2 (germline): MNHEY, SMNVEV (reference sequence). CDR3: CASSLSRATTGELFF. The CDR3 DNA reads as TGTGCCAGCAGTTTATCCAGGGCAACGACCGGGGAGCTGTTTTTT.

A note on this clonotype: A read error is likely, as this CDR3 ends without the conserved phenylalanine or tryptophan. CDR3 amino acids: CASRRLAGGQETQYL. CDR3 DNA: TGTGCCAGCAGACGACTAGCGGGAGGGCAAGAGACCCAGTACCTC. V gene TRBV7-2 combines with J gene TRBJ2-5, with 14 bases matching TRBD2. Germline CDR1 is SGHTA and CDR2 is FQGNSA. This CDR3 contains 15 residues. V lost 6 bases, J lost 2 bases, and 2 bases stayed unmatched.